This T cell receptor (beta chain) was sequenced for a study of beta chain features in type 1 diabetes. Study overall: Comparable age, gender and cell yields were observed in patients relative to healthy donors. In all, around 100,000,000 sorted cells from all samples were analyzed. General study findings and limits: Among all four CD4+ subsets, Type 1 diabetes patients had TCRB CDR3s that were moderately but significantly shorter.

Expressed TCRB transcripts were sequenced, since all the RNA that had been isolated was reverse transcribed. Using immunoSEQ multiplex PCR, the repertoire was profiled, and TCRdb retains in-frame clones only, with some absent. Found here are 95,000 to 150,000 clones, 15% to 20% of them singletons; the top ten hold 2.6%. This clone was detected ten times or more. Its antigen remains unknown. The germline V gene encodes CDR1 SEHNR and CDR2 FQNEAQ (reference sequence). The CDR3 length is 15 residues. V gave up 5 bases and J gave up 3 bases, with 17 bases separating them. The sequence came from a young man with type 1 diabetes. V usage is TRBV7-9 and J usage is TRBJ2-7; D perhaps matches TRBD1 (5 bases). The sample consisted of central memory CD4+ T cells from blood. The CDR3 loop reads CASSPSGYPFYEQYF. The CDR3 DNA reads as TGTGCCAGCAGCCCCTCAGGGTATCCATTCTACGAGCAGTACTTC.